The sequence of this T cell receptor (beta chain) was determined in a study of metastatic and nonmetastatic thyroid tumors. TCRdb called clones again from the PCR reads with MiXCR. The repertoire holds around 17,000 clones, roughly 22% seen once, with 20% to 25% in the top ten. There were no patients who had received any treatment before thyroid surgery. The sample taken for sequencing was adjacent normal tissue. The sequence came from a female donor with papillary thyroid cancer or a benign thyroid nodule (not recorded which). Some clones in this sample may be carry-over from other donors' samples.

As DNA, the CDR3 is TGTGCCAGCACCTTGTTGGGGCAGAACTATGGCTACACCTTC. Its protein product is CASTLLGQNYGYTF. This chain connects TRBV12-3 or TRBV12-4 to TRBJ1-2; the D gene is possibly TRBD1 (5 bases). CDR3 size: 14 residues. V dropped 7 bases and J dropped 2 bases, with 14 bases sitting between them.